The 19 T cell receptor beta chains listed next were all sequenced from one sample in a study of blood T cell repertoires in COVID-19. The method was immunoSEQ multiplex PCR; TCRdb's version includes in-frame clones alone and lacks a portion of them. The table lists more than 250,000 clones, about 89% of them singletons. The source material was PBMCs or T cells enriched from blood (not recorded which). Receptors originate from a young woman who had recovered from COVID-19.

The V gene is TRBV19, the J gene TRBJ1-5, with 7 positions matching TRBD1. Losses at the gene ends were 7 bases for V and 5 bases for J; bases not matched to a gene: 11. CDR3 length: 15 amino acids. In germline, CDR1 is LNHDA, CDR2 SQIVND (reference sequence). Here the CDR3 DNA reads TGTGCCAGTAATCCGAGGGGGCGCACGGATCAGCCCCAGCATTTT. This sequence encodes CASNPRGRTDQPQHF.

V usage is TRBV6-2 or TRBV6-3 and J usage is TRBJ2-7; tentatively, D is TRBD1 (6 bases). This CDR3 has 14 amino acids. The germline CDR1 and CDR2 sequences are MNHEY and SVGEGT. V was cut by 2 bases and J by 3 bases, with 11 bases left in between. The CDR3 DNA is TGTGCCAGCAGTTACGGCAGGGGCGGCTACGAGCAGTACTTC. It is translated as CASSYGRGGYEQYF.

This chain joins TRBV6-5 and TRBJ2-3; D is possibly TRBD2 (6 bases). Germline V gene data show CDR1 as MNHEY and CDR2 as SVGAGI. The V end was cut by 5 bases, the J end by 8 bases, with 8 bases between. This CDR3 spans 11 amino acids. As DNA, the CDR3 is TGTGCCAGCAGTCTCGGGGGTACGCAGTATTTT. Translating it yields CASSLGGTQYF.

This clone appeared many times. Within the sample, other DNA sequences also encode this same CDR3. V gene TRBV27 combines with J gene TRBJ2-7; 9 bases are shared with TRBD1. The CDR3 runs to 14 residues. The germline CDR1 and CDR2 sequences are MNHEY and SMNVEV (reference sequence). The trim removed 5 bases at V and 6 bases at J, leaving 8 bases unmatched. In DNA, the CDR3 is TGTGCCAGCAGTCTCCGGGACAGGGTGGGCGAGCAGTACTTC. Encoded protein: CASSLRDRVGEQYF.

The chain carries TRBV7-9 and TRBJ2-5; 10 bases agree with TRBD2. CDR1 SEHNR and CDR2 FQNEAQ come from the germline V gene (reference sequence). This CDR3 is built from 16 residues. J was trimmed by 2 bases and V by 1 base; bases with no gene match: 4. The CDR3 DNA is TGTGCCAGCAGCTTAGTTGGACTAGCGGTGCAAGAGACCCAGTACTTC. Encoded protein: CASSLVGLAVQETQYF. The full variable domain, with the rest looked up from reference TRBV7-9 and TRBJ2-5, is DTGVSQNPRHKITKRGQNVTFRCDPISEHNRLYWYRQTLGQGPEFLTYFQNEAQLEKSRLLSDRFSAERPKGSFSTLEIQRTEQGDSAMYLCASSLVGLAVQETQYFGPGTRLLVL.

The chain has TRBV27 and TRBJ2-7; 7 bases match TRBD2. The length of the CDR3 is 15 residues. CDR1 is MNHEY and CDR2 is SMNVEV in the germline V gene (reference sequence). Losses at the gene ends were 1 base for V and 1 base for J; bases not matched to a gene: 4. CDR3 sequence: CASSLYGGRSYEQYF. For the CDR3, the DNA is TGTGCCAGCAGTTTATACGGGGGGAGGTCCTACGAGCAGTACTTC.

This CDR3 is CATTGQGSHEQYF. The CDR3 DNA reads TGTGCCACCACCGGACAGGGTAGCCACGAGCAGTACTTC. The chain uses TRBV2 and TRBJ2-7, with 8 bases lining up with TRBD1. Per germline, CDR1 SNHLY and CDR2 FYNNEI. There are 13 residues in the CDR3. Unmatched junction bases numbered 10, after V lost 10 bases and J lost 5 bases.

This chain links TRBV7-3 with TRBJ2-5, with D possibly matching TRBD2 (6 bases). Germline V gene lookup returns CDR1 SGHTA and CDR2 FQGTGA. V lost 5 bases, J lost 5 bases, and 15 bases lay in between. The CDR3 consists of 14 residues. The DNA of the CDR3 is TGTGCCAGCAGCCCCGGGTCACGGGGGGAGACCCAGTACTTC. It codes for CASSPGSRGETQYF. Looking up the rest from reference TRBV7-3 and TRBJ2-5 gives the full variable domain: GAGVSQTPSNKVTEKGKYVELRCDPISGHTALYWYRQSLGQGPEFLIYFQGTGAADDSGLPNDRFFAVRPEGSVSTLKIQRTERGDSAVYLCASSPGSRGETQYFGPGTRLLVL.

V is TRBV5-1 and J is TRBJ1-5, with D unclear. The V and J ends lost 0 bases and 1 base respectively, with 11 bases between them. The CDR3 has 16 amino acids. CDR1 SGHRS and CDR2 YFSETQ come from the germline V gene. Here the CDR3 reads CASSLGARTSNQPQHF. The CDR3 nucleotides read TGCGCCAGCAGCTTGGGGGCGCGTACAAGCAATCAGCCCCAGCATTTT.

The V and J genes are TRBV6-5 and TRBJ1-1; 7 positions match TRBD1. V lost 0 bases, J lost 1 base, and 5 bases stayed unmatched. In germline, CDR1 is MNHEY, CDR2 SVGAGI. This CDR3 contains 16 residues. The CDR3 is CASSYSVTGWNTEAFF. The CDR3 nucleotides are TGTGCCAGCAGTTACTCGGTGACAGGGTGGAACACTGAAGCTTTCTTT.

The chain combines TRBV6-5 with TRBJ2-2; 10 positions match TRBD1. Germline CDR1 is MNHEY and CDR2 is SVGAGI. V was clipped by 8 bases and J by 7 bases; unmatched bases: 4. The length of the CDR3 is 13 residues. The CDR3 DNA sequence: TGTGCCAGCGACAGGGGGCCCGGCGGGGAGCTGTTTTTT. Translating it yields CASDRGPGGELFF.

This clone was found once. This chain uses TRBV9 with TRBJ1-6; TRBD1 agrees at 8 bases. The junction had 10 bases not matched to a gene; V was cut back by 4 bases and J by 10 bases. CDR1 and CDR2 from the germline V gene are SGDLS and YYNGEE. This CDR3 contains 15 residues. CDR3 protein: CASSPAPGQGSPLHF. CDR3 in DNA: TGTGCCAGCAGCCCCGCCCCCGGACAGGGATCACCCCTCCACTTT.

The CDR3 is CASRGGGKNIQYF. The DNA for the CDR3 is TGTGCCAGCAGGGGGGGTGGCAAAAACATTCAGTACTTC. The chain recombines TRBV7-2 with TRBJ2-4; the D gene is possibly TRBD2 (6 bases). CDR3 length: 13 amino acids. CDR1 is SGHTA, CDR2 FQGNSA, per germline. Trimming cost V 6 bases and J 3 bases, with 9 bases left between them. Combining the CDR3 with reference TRBV7-2 and TRBJ2-4 gives the whole variable domain GAGVSQSPSNKVTEKGKDVELRCDPISGHTALYWYRQSLGQGLEFLIYFQGNSAPDKSGLPSDRFSAERTGGSVSTLTIQRTQQEDSAVYLCASRGGGKNIQYFGAGTRLSVL.

V and J are TRBV10-3 and TRBJ2-7; D is possibly TRBD1 (6 bases). This CDR3 contains 15 residues. Trimming stripped 2 bases from V and 2 bases from J, with 13 bases between. Germline V CDR1 and CDR2: ENHRY, SYGVKD. CDR3 region: CAISEPNRATYEQYF. As DNA, the CDR3 is TGTGCCATCAGTGAGCCGAACAGGGCCACCTACGAGCAGTACTTC.

This clone was seen more than once but under ten times. DNA for the CDR3: TGCAGCGTTGAAATCAGGGGGACTGAAGCTTTCTTT. Amino acid sequence: CSVEIRGTEAFF. The J gene is TRBJ1-1, the V gene TRBV29-1; the match to TRBD1 covers 7 bases. Per the germline V gene, CDR1 is SQVTM and CDR2 is ANQGSEA. V was clipped by 2 bases and J by 5 bases; unmatched bases: 2. This CDR3 is built from 12 residues.

This chain joins TRBV28 and TRBJ2-1, with 7 nucleotides matching TRBD1. J gave up 2 bases and V 3 bases, and 1 base lay outside the gene matches. Germline V gives CDR1 MDHEN, CDR2 SYDVKM. CDR3 length equals 14 residues. CDR3 sequence (DNA): TGTGCCAGCAGTTTTAGGGGGCCCTACAATGAGCAGTTCTTC. Translated, it gives CASSFRGPYNEQFF.

The rearrangement links TRBV7-8 to TRBJ1-1; unclear D gene. Germline CDR1 is SGHVS and CDR2 is FQNEAQ. V lost 5 bases and J 3 bases, leaving 13 bases between the germline ends. CDR3 size: 14 residues. The CDR3 DNA reads as TGTGCCAGCAGCCCCGTTCGGAGAGACACTGAAGCTTTCTTT. As protein: CASSPVRRDTEAFF.

The rearrangement uses TRBV12-5 and TRBJ2-3; no reliable D call. V was trimmed by 3 bases and J by 5 bases, leaving 6 bases between them. The CDR3 has 12 amino acids. The germline gives CDR1 LGHNT, CDR2 FRNRAP. The CDR3 loop reads CASGFLEDTQYF. CDR3 nucleotides: TGTGCTAGTGGTTTTCTAGAAGATACGCAGTATTTT.

The rearrangement joins TRBV18 to TRBJ1-3; 9 bases align to TRBD1. CDR1 is KGHSH, CDR2 LQKENI, per germline. The CDR3 has 17 amino acids. J gave up 2 bases and V 1 base, and 6 bases lay outside the gene matches. The CDR3 coding sequence is TGTGCCAGCTCACCACTTAGACAGGGGGACGCTGGAAACACCATATATTTT. Translated, it gives CASSPLRQGDAGNTIYF.